Listed below are T cell receptor beta chains from one sample, sequenced in a study of T cells in Graves' hyperthyroidism and ophthalmopathy. TCRdb ran MiXCR on the multiplex PCR reads and lists one entry per CDR3 protein. The sample records around 700,000 distinct CDR3 sequences, roughly a sixth being singletons. Material: blood. The receptors stem from a woman aged 50 to 60 with Graves' hyperthyroidism that later progressed to Graves' ophthalmopathy. Both conserved end residues are part of each CDR3. D genes are given only for firm matches. A row's size may be missing; if present it is once, few, many or a size class.

V,D,J,size,DNA,CDR3
TRBV15,NA,TRBJ1-4,NA,TGTGCCACCAGCAGAGATCGCATGGAGGGTGGAAAACTGTTTTTT,CATSRDRMEGGKLFF
TRBV14,NA,TRBJ1-4,NA,TGTGCCAGCAGCCAAGAACAGTTTACCTCTAATGAAAAACTGTTTTTT,CASSQEQFTSNEKLFF
TRBV30,NA,TRBJ1-2,many,TGTGCCTGGAGTGTACAGGCAGTGGCGGGCTACACCTTC,CAWSVQAVAGYTF
TRBV10-3,TRBD1,TRBJ2-3,few,TGTGCCATCAGACGCCCGGGACAGGGCGTATCAGATACGCAGTATTTT,CAIRRPGQGVSDTQYF
TRBV3-1,NA,TRBJ1-2,NA,TGTGCCAGCAGCCCCTACTTGCGGAGGGACGGAGGCTACACCTTC,CASSPYLRRDGGYTF
TRBV10-2,TRBD2,TRBJ2-3,NA,TGCGCCAGCAGTCTAGCGGGGGGACGACCAGATACGCAGTATTTT,CASSLAGGRPDTQYF
TRBV5-1,NA,TRBJ1-1,many,TGCGCCAGCAGCTTCGTGGGGACTGAAGCTTTCTTT,CASSFVGTEAFF
TRBV6-6,NA,TRBJ2-7,many,TGTGCCAGCAGTTACTCTGGAGGGTTGGACGAGCAGTACTTC,CASSYSGGLDEQYF
TRBV3-1,NA,TRBJ1-5,many,TGTGCCAGCAGCCAAGATCATACAGGTGGTCAGCCCCAGCATTTT,CASSQDHTGGQPQHF
TRBV20-1,NA,TRBJ1-2,few,TGCAGTGCTAGAGACAGAAATCTCGGGGGCTACACCTTC,CSARDRNLGGYTF
TRBV6-5,NA,TRBJ1-3,NA,TGTGCCAGCAGTTACTCCCGCCAGGCGACTGGAAACACCATATATTTT,CASSYSRQATGNTIYF
TRBV14,TRBD1,TRBJ1-1,once,TGTGCCAGCAGCCAAGGAGGACAGGGGCCCTTATTGAACACTGAAGCTTTCTTT,CASSQGGQGPLLNTEAFF
TRBV29-1,NA,TRBJ1-2,NA,TGCAGCGTTGACAGGGAGGAAGCCTATGGCTACACCTTC,CSVDREEAYGYTF
TRBV12-5,TRBD1,TRBJ2-2,NA,TGTGCTAGTGGTTCCCTCCGGGACAGGGGGCGTTCCGGGGAGCTGTTTTTT,CASGSLRDRGRSGELFF
TRBV6-1,TRBD2,TRBJ2-1,NA,TGTGCCAGCACCCAATACGGGGGGGTCTCCTACAATGAGCAGTTCTTC,CASTQYGGVSYNEQFF
TRBV9,NA,TRBJ2-2,NA,TGTGCCAGCAGCGTAGTCCAGGGAGTCGGGGAGCTGTTTTTT,CASSVVQGVGELFF
TRBV7-9,NA,TRBJ1-1,many,TGTGCCAGCAGCTCAGACACACCGGGCGGCACTGAAGCTTTCTTT,CASSSDTPGGTEAFF
TRBV5-1,TRBD1,TRBJ1-3,NA,TGCGCCAGCAGCTCGCGACAGGGGTCAGGAAACACCATATATTTT,CASSSRQGSGNTIYF
TRBV19,NA,TRBJ1-5,NA,TGTGCCAGTAGTATGGAAAATCAGCCCCAGCATTTT,CASSMENQPQHF
TRBV7-9,NA,TRBJ2-3,many,TGTGCCAGCAGGCTAAAGGGGGGGGCGACAGATACGCAGTATTTT,CASRLKGGATDTQYF
TRBV15,NA,TRBJ1-1,many,TGTGCCACCAGCAGAGCGCAGGACACTGAAGCTTTCTTT,CATSRAQDTEAFF
TRBV5-1,TRBD2,TRBJ2-1,few,TGCGCCAGCAGCTCGGGACTAGAGGGCGATGAGCAGTTCTTC,CASSSGLEGDEQFF
TRBV7-9,TRBD1,TRBJ1-2,NA,TGTGCCAGCAGCTTAGCCGGGACAGCCCGAAACTATGGCTACACCTTC,CASSLAGTARNYGYTF
TRBV7-6,TRBD1,TRBJ2-7,few,TGTGCCAGCAGCTCCGGGACAGGAACTATCTACGAGCAGTACTTC,CASSSGTGTIYEQYF
TRBV12-3/TRBV12-4,NA,TRBJ1-2,few,TGTGTCAGCACCAACCCTGGGGGATATGGCTACACCTTC,CVSTNPGGYGYTF
TRBV7-2,NA,TRBJ1-1,many,TGTGCCAGCACCTGGAACCTGTTGAACACTGAAGCTTTCTTT,CASTWNLLNTEAFF
TRBV12-3/TRBV12-4,NA,TRBJ2-7,NA,TGTGCCAGCAGTTCGCATGCAGGGGTCGAGCAGTACTTC,CASSSHAGVEQYF
TRBV10-3,TRBD2,TRBJ2-3,few,TGTGCCATCAGTGAGTCGATCGCGACTAGCGGGGGGGCCGCAGATACGCAGTATTTT,CAISESIATSGGAADTQYF
TRBV10-3,TRBD1,TRBJ1-2,many,TGTGCCATCACCGGTAAACAGGGGGCCTACCAAGCTAACTATGGCTACACCTTC,CAITGKQGAYQANYGYTF
TRBV10-3,NA,TRBJ2-3,NA,TGTGCCATCAGTACTGGGGACGGGCGGGATACGCAGTATTTT,CAISTGDGRDTQYF
TRBV9,NA,TRBJ2-3,many,TGTGCCAGCAGCGTAGGTGAGGGGAGCACAGATACGCAGTATTTT,CASSVGEGSTDTQYF
TRBV2,TRBD2,TRBJ2-1,many,TGTGCCAGCAGGGACCGGACTAGCGGGGGGGCCTATTTCTACAATGAGCAGTTCTTC,CASRDRTSGGAYFYNEQFF
TRBV6-4,NA,TRBJ1-2,few,TGTGCCAGCAGTGACGTTGCAGGGAACTATGGCTACACCTTC,CASSDVAGNYGYTF
TRBV11-1,NA,TRBJ2-1,many,TGTGCCAGCAGCCCAGAGGGACACCCGAATGAGCAGTTCTTC,CASSPEGHPNEQFF
TRBV5-1,NA,TRBJ1-4,NA,TGCGCCAGCCGCCCGGAAGCAACTAATGAAAAACTGTTTTTT,CASRPEATNEKLFF
TRBV12-3/TRBV12-4,NA,TRBJ1-5,NA,TGTACCAGCAGTCTGACAGGAGACCGAAATCAGCCCCAGCATTTT,CTSSLTGDRNQPQHF
TRBV20-1,NA,TRBJ2-3,few,TGCAGTGCCCCATCGACTATTTTTAGCACAGATACGCAGTATTTT,CSAPSTIFSTDTQYF
TRBV7-6,TRBD1,TRBJ1-5,NA,TGTGCCAGCAGCTCCGAACAGGGGGATAGCAATCAGCCCCAGCATTTT,CASSSEQGDSNQPQHF
TRBV7-9,NA,TRBJ1-3,many,TGTGCCAGCTCCAGTAGTGACAGGACTGTCTCTGGAAACACCATATATTTT,CASSSSDRTVSGNTIYF
TRBV13,TRBD1,TRBJ1-1,few,TGTGCCAGCACGGGACAGGGGACCACTGAAGCTTTCTTT,CASTGQGTTEAFF
TRBV19,TRBD1,TRBJ2-2,few,TGTGCCAGTACCTACCCCCGGACAGGGAACCGCACCGGGGAGCTGTTTTTT,CASTYPRTGNRTGELFF
TRBV6-1,NA,TRBJ2-7,many,TGTGCCAGCAGTGCGCGGATGTCGCGGGGCGGCGAGCAGTACTTC,CASSARMSRGGEQYF
TRBV11-2,NA,TRBJ1-5,NA,TGTGCCAGCAGCTTCCCAGCGGGGATGAGCGCAGATACGCAGCATTTT,CASSFPAGMSADTQHF
TRBV3-1,NA,TRBJ2-3,NA,TGTGCCAGCGGACTTGGGACCGAACCCACAGATACGCAGTATTTT,CASGLGTEPTDTQYF
TRBV9,TRBD1,TRBJ2-7,NA,TGTGCCAGCAGCGTATTCGAGACAGGGGGCTTGTACGAGCAGTACTTC,CASSVFETGGLYEQYF
TRBV3-1,TRBD1,TRBJ1-1,NA,TGTGCCAGCAGCCCACGGGACAGGGACGCTGAAGCTTTCTTT,CASSPRDRDAEAFF
TRBV2,NA,TRBJ1-2,many,TGTGCCAGCAGTTGGACTAACTATGGCTACACCTTC,CASSWTNYGYTF
TRBV11-3,NA,TRBJ2-1,few,TGTGCCAGCAGCTTAGATTCCCGAGAGGGACGATACAATGAGCAGTTCTTC,CASSLDSREGRYNEQFF
TRBV18,NA,TRBJ1-1,many,TGTGCCAGCTCACCCGAGGTGAACACTGAAGCTTTCTTT,CASSPEVNTEAFF
TRBV5-1,NA,TRBJ1-2,few,TGCGCCAGCAGCTTGGGATGGCAGGGGACGAATGGCTACACCTTC,CASSLGWQGTNGYTF
TRBV6-1,TRBD1,TRBJ2-3,few,TGTGCCAGCAGGAAGGGGACAGACACAGATACGCAGTATTTT,CASRKGTDTDTQYF
TRBV10-3,TRBD2,TRBJ2-5,many,TGTGCCATCAGTGAGCTAGCGGGGGTTCAAGAGACCCAGTACTTC,CAISELAGVQETQYF
TRBV19,NA,TRBJ1-1,NA,TGTGCCAGTAGTATAGCCACTCACACTGAAGCTTTCTTT,CASSIATHTEAFF
TRBV3-1,NA,TRBJ1-3,NA,TGTGCCAGCAGCCAAGATCAATGGGGACCCAGAAACACCATATATTTT,CASSQDQWGPRNTIYF
TRBV6-1,TRBD1,TRBJ2-2,few,TGTGCCAGCACTAGGACAGGGTACGCCGGGGAGCTGTTTTTT,CASTRTGYAGELFF
TRBV19,NA,TRBJ1-5,few,TGTGCCAGTAGTATAGGGGGGAATGGCAATCAGCCCCAGCATTTT,CASSIGGNGNQPQHF
TRBV4-2,TRBD1,TRBJ2-3,NA,TGTGCCAGCAGCCAAGGGGACAGAAACACAGATACGCAGTATTTT,CASSQGDRNTDTQYF